This TCR beta chain stems from a study of long-term antiretroviral therapy in people with HIV. Study-wide results and limits: Older ART regimens were possibly in use when the blood was collected between about 2003 and 2017. It was observed that HIV repertoires exhibited narrower CDR3 length ranges than controls.

Survey level was the resolution at which the v3.0 immunoSEQ assay ran. Assay used: immunoSEQ multiplex PCR; TCRdb lists only in-frame clones, some missing. This repertoire shows 25,000 to 30,000 clones, 70% to 90% found once; its top ten account for about 9%. The germline gives CDR1 SGDLS, CDR2 YYNGEE. The CDR3 has 10 amino acids. About this clone itself: Its antigen remains unidentified. Relative to the germline gene, one junction end is altered; a read error may explain this.

At least one PBMC sample before ART and at least two after were required. This sequence joins TRBV9 and TRBJ2-2; D is undetermined. This specimen consisted of unsorted PBMCs, obtained 3 years after starting antiretroviral therapy. The TCR originated in a man aged 35-49 years with HIV. For the CDR3, the DNA is TGCCAATATGGGACCGGGGAGCTGTTTTTT. Translated: CQYGTGELFF.